This TCR beta chain derives from a study of blood T cell repertoires in COVID-19. In the study overall: COVID-19 samples from acute and convalescent phases originated in the United States, Italy and Spain. T cells, B-cell-depleted T cells, or PBMCs supplied cDNA or gDNA.

In germline, CDR1 is MNHEY, CDR2 SVGAGI. V was clipped by 6 bases and J by 2 bases, with 14 bases between them. The CDR3 has 15 residues. Authors' analysis steps: Counts of nucleated cells, estimated from reference gene primer amplification, were obtained. Clones were sequenced by immunoSEQ multiplex PCR, and TCRdb holds only the in-frame ones, with some missing. The V and J calls and clone size come from that table; D and trimming were worked out from the DNA. There are some 260,000 clones in the sample; 82% occur only once, and about 3.4% lies in the top ten. The clonotype comes from a young woman with acute or convalescent COVID-19. Specimen: peripheral blood. The V gene is TRBV6-5, the J gene TRBJ1-3; D perhaps matches TRBD1 (6 bases). As DNA, the CDR3 is TGTGCCAGCAGGTGGTCCCGGACAGCTGGAAACACCATATATTTT. Amino acid sequence: CASRWSRTAGNTIYF.